This is a list of T cell receptor beta chains from one sample in a study of T-cell reconstitution after alpha-beta-depleted transplantation in children. TCRdb passed the PCR reads through MiXCR, listing each CDR3 protein once. The repertoire holds 500,000 to 750,000 distinct CDR3 sequences, with over 20% as singletons. Sequencing used PBMCs, obtained before TCRalphabeta/CD19-depleted stem cell transplant. These receptors all come from a boy under two years old with Wiskott-Aldrich syndrome, due to receive a stem cell transplant. The CDR3 runs from the conserved cysteine through the conserved F or W. A D gene is named only where the DNA matches it firmly. Only some rows state a clone size, as once, few, many or a class for expanded clones.

TRBV12-3/TRBV12-4	NA	TRBJ2-2	TRBD1	TGTGCCAGCAGTTTTAGGTTGTGGGACAGCGTCACCGGGGAGCTGTTTTTT	CASSFRLWDSVTGELFF
TRBV20-1	few	TRBJ2-7	TRBD1	TGCAGTGCTCCGAATCAGGGGGCGAGCTACGAGCAGTACTTC	CSAPNQGASYEQYF
TRBV24-1	few	TRBJ2-1	TRBD2	TGTGCCACCAGTGGGGGTAGGACTAGAAGCAATGAGCAGTTCTTC	CATSGGRTRSNEQFF
TRBV30	few	TRBJ1-2	TRBD1	TGTGCCTGGAGTCCGGGACAGTTCTATGGCTACACCTTC	CAWSPGQFYGYTF
TRBV20-1	few	TRBJ1-2	NA	TGCAGTGCTATGCCCCAGGCAAACTATGGCTACACCTTC	CSAMPQANYGYTF
TRBV29-1	few	TRBJ2-7	TRBD2	TGCAGCGTTGGCCTAGCGGCCTACGAGCAGTACTTC	CSVGLAAYEQYF
TRBV28	NA	TRBJ2-7	NA	TGTGCCAGCAGTTCCGTAGGAAAGACCTCCTACGAGCAGTACTTC	CASSSVGKTSYEQYF
TRBV6-2/TRBV6-3	NA	TRBJ1-5	NA	TGTGCCAGCAGGTGCTGTAAGGACCGTAGCAATCAGCCCCAGCATTTT	CASRCCKDRSNQPQHF
TRBV10-3	few	TRBJ2-7	NA	TGTGCCACGTCCAGAGAACACGGGTACGAGCAGTACTTC	CATSREHGYEQYF
TRBV20-1	few	TRBJ2-1	TRBD2	TGCAGTGCTAGACATCATGCCGGACTAGCGGGAATCCATGAGCAGTTCTTC	CSARHHAGLAGIHEQFF
TRBV20-1	NA	TRBJ2-1	TRBD2	TGCAGTGCTAGAAATACGGGAGGGCGGGGAGATGAGCAGTTCTTC	CSARNTGGRGDEQFF
TRBV5-8	NA	TRBJ1-5	NA	TGTGCCAGCAGCTTGGGCAGGGAACTGCCTCAGCCCCAGCATTTT	CASSLGRELPQPQHF
TRBV2	few	TRBJ2-3	TRBD2	TGTGCCAGCAGTGCTCTGGCGGGAGAAGATACGCAGTATTTT	CASSALAGEDTQYF
TRBV7-7	NA	TRBJ2-1	TRBD1	TGTGCCAGCAGCCTGGGGACAGTGGCCTACAATGAGCAGTTCTTC	CASSLGTVAYNEQFF
TRBV20-1	NA	TRBJ2-3	TRBD2	TGCAGTGCAGCTCGTAGCGGGAGCGCAGATACGCAGTATTTT	CSAARSGSADTQYF
TRBV9	NA	TRBJ1-2	NA	TGTGCCAGCAGCTCAGCAGACAGGAGCGGCGGCTACACCTTC	CASSSADRSGGYTF
TRBV5-1	NA	TRBJ1-5	NA	TGCGCCAGCAGCTTGGGGGCGGGGGCTAGCAATCAGCCCCAGCATTTT	CASSLGAGASNQPQHF
TRBV20-1	NA	TRBJ2-1	NA	TGCAGTGCTAGAGTTACGGGGTTTCCTTCCTACAATGAGCAGTTCTTC	CSARVTGFPSYNEQFF
TRBV7-9	few	TRBJ1-2	NA	TGTGCCAGCAGCTTAGGACAGTCCGCTAACTATGGCTACACCTTC	CASSLGQSANYGYTF
TRBV6-1	NA	TRBJ2-7	TRBD2	TGTGCCAGCACCTCAGGACTAGCGGGATCTTACGAGCAGTACTTC	CASTSGLAGSYEQYF
TRBV5-1	few	TRBJ2-1	TRBD1	TGCGCCAGCAGCTTTGAGACAGGGTCCTTAAATGAGCAGTTCTTC	CASSFETGSLNEQFF
TRBV30	NA	TRBJ2-3	TRBD2	TGTGCCTGGAGCCAACTAGCGGGAGGGCCGGGTACGCAGTATTTT	CAWSQLAGGPGTQYF
TRBV18	NA	TRBJ2-7	NA	TGTGCCAGCTCACCAGTAGGGGTCTACGAGCAGTACTTC	CASSPVGVYEQYF
TRBV9	few	TRBJ2-2	NA	TGTGCCAGCAGCCAGTTTGGCGGGGAGCTGTTTTTT	CASSQFGGELFF
TRBV11-2	few	TRBJ2-5	NA	TGTGCCAGCAGCATGGTGTTTGAGACCCAGTACTTC	CASSMVFETQYF
TRBV28	few	TRBJ1-2	NA	TGTGCCAGCAGTTTCCCGGGGGGCATCGACTATGGCTACACCTTC	CASSFPGGIDYGYTF
TRBV28	few	TRBJ1-2	TRBD1	TGTGCCAGCAGTATTCCCGGGACAGCCCCGCACTATGGCTACACCTTC	CASSIPGTAPHYGYTF
TRBV6-1	NA	TRBJ2-1	NA	TGTGCCAGCAGGGACCCGACAGGGAGGAGTGAGCAGTTCTTC	CASRDPTGRSEQFF
TRBV20-1	NA	TRBJ2-5	TRBD1	TGCAGTGCGGCGGGACAGGGGTATGAGACCCAGTACTTC	CSAAGQGYETQYF
TRBV18	NA	TRBJ1-4	NA	TGTGCCAGCTCACCACTGCGGGACGGTAATGAAAAACTGTTTTTT	CASSPLRDGNEKLFF
TRBV6-1	NA	TRBJ2-7	TRBD1	TGTGCCAGCAGAAGGGACAGCCAGCTCGGCGAGCAGTACTTC	CASRRDSQLGEQYF
TRBV27	few	TRBJ2-1	TRBD2	TGTGCCAGCAGACCAGGGTTACTAGCGGGAGGCCGCTCCTACAATGAGCAGTTCTTC	CASRPGLLAGGRSYNEQFF
TRBV5-4	few	TRBJ2-5	TRBD2	TGTGCCAGCAGCTTGAGTAGCGGGAGTGAGACCCAGTACTTC	CASSLSSGSETQYF
TRBV25-1	NA	TRBJ2-3	NA	TGTGCCAGCAGTGCCTCTGGGGGAGTGAGCACAGATACGCAGTATTTT	CASSASGGVSTDTQYF
TRBV20-1	few	TRBJ1-5	NA	TGCAGTGCTAGGCTCCATAGCAATCAGCCCCAGCATTTT	CSARLHSNQPQHF
TRBV20-1	NA	TRBJ2-7	NA	TGCAGTGCTAGAGATCGTTACAGGTCCTACGAGCAGTACTTC	CSARDRYRSYEQYF
TRBV5-1	few	TRBJ1-5	NA	TGCGCCAGCAGCTTGGGCCACCACAGCAATCAGCCCCAGCATTTT	CASSLGHHSNQPQHF
TRBV27	few	TRBJ2-7	NA	TGTGCCAGCAACCCCGGCCTCCAGCGCTCCTACGAGCAGTACTTC	CASNPGLQRSYEQYF
TRBV3-1	NA	TRBJ2-5	NA	TGTGCCAGCAGCAAAAGGAAGGACGCGGAGACCCAGTACTTC	CASSKRKDAETQYF
TRBV5-1	NA	TRBJ2-1	NA	TGCGCCAGCAGCTTGCGGCCTCCCGATGAGCAGTTCTTC	CASSLRPPDEQFF
TRBV6-2/TRBV6-3	NA	TRBJ2-7	NA	TGTGCCAGCAGTTACGGGGGAAGGTACGAGCAGTACTTC	CASSYGGRYEQYF
TRBV4-2	few	TRBJ2-4	NA	TGTGCCAGCAGCCAAGATCCAGCGGGAGCCAAAAACATTCAGTACTTC	CASSQDPAGAKNIQYF
TRBV18	NA	TRBJ2-1	NA	TGTGCCAGCTCACCACCGTCTAGGTCGAATGAGCAGTTCTTC	CASSPPSRSNEQFF
TRBV7-2	NA	TRBJ2-7	TRBD2	TGTGCCAGCAGCTTAGCTAGCGGGAGAGAGTACGAGCAGTACTTC	CASSLASGREYEQYF
TRBV9	few	TRBJ2-4	NA	TGTGCCAGCAGCGCCGACTTGAAGACCAAAAACATTCAGTACTTC	CASSADLKTKNIQYF
TRBV6-6	NA	TRBJ1-2	NA	TGTGCCAGCAGTAAACCGGACAGCTATGGCTACACCTTC	CASSKPDSYGYTF
TRBV12-3/TRBV12-4	NA	TRBJ2-4	NA	TGTGCCAGCAGTTTAGCGTTTCCCAGGGCTAGGTTGTGGTTT	CASSLAFPRARLWF
TRBV20-1	NA	TRBJ2-1	NA	TGCAGTGCCGGGAATTACAATGAGCAGTTCTTC	CSAGNYNEQFF
TRBV7-9	NA	TRBJ1-1	TRBD1	TGTGCCAGCAGCGTGGACAGGGAGGTCACTGAAGCTTTCTTT	CASSVDREVTEAFF
TRBV12-3/TRBV12-4	few	TRBJ2-1	NA	TGTGCCAGCAGTTTAGTTGCTGGGACGTTACTATACAATGAGCAGTTCTTC	CASSLVAGTLLYNEQFF
TRBV10-1	few	TRBJ2-1	TRBD2	TGCGCCAGCAGTGAGTCGCCTCCTAGCGGGAGGGCCGAGGAGCAGTTCTTC	CASSESPPSGRAEEQFF